The 15 T cell receptor beta chains listed next were all sequenced from one sample in a study of CD8+CD57+ T cells in acquired aplastic anemia listed by TCRdb under 2018. The instrument was an Illumina HiSeq 2000. Genomic DNA served as template for TCR beta VDJ combination and CDR3 sequence profiling. Through fastp at Q25 and MiXCR, TCRdb rebuilt clones from the public reads, retaining in-frame beta chains. Rows matching on CDR3 protein sequence are summarized as one entry with the most common DNA and genes. Across this sample there are about 270,000 distinct CDR3 sequences, with 82% seen only once. The ten largest account for over 35% of the sample. Expansion of CD8+CD57+ cells had been shown by flow cytometry in the patients chosen for sequencing. Sequenced material: sorted CD4+, CD8+, or CD8+CD57+ T cells (not recorded which) from PBMCs. The source is a human donor with aplastic anemia.

About this clonotype: Germline and junction disagree at one end, which may indicate a read error. The CDR3 sequence is CAGQGERVSQYEEYF. Written as DNA, the CDR3 is TGTGCCGGACAGGGGGAGAGGGTGAGCCAGTACGAGGAGTACTTC. This chain joins TRBV7-9 and TRBJ2-7; TRBD1 matches 10 bases. Germline-derived CDR1 and CDR2 are SEHNR and FQNEAQ (reference sequence). This CDR3 is 15 amino acids long. Complete variable domain (other parts from reference TRBV7-9 and TRBJ2-7): DTGVSQNPRHKITKRGQNVTFRCDPISEHNRLYWYRQTLGQGPEFLTYFQNEAQLEKSRLLSDRFSAERPKGSFSTLEIQRTEQGDSAMYLCAGQGERVSQYEEYFGPGTRLTVT.

This chain uses TRBV9 with TRBJ2-2; maybe TRBD1 (6 bases). Trimming cost V 0 bases and J 1 base, with 13 bases left between them. CDR1 is SGDLS and CDR2 is YYNGEE in the germline V gene. The CDR3 is 17 amino acids. CDR3 protein: CASSVDRVEVNTGELFF. In DNA, the CDR3 is TGTGCCAGCAGCGTAGACAGGGTCGAAGTGAACACCGGGGAGCTGTTTTTT.

This clonotype was detected only once. Mismatch with germline at one junction end may stem from a read error. This chain joins TRBV24-1 and TRBJ1-2, with a tentative D call TRBD1 (5 bases). The CDR3 is 13 residues long. Germline V lookup: CDR1 KGHDR, CDR2 SFDVKD. The CDR3 sequence is CTTSDPTVYGYTF. The CDR3 region has the DNA TGTACCACCAGTGATCCGACAGTGTATGGCTACACCTTC.

The rearrangement links TRBV3-1 to TRBJ2-3, with 10 bases matching TRBD1. CDR1 and CDR2 from the germline V gene are LGHDT and YNNKEL (reference sequence). V trimming: 4 bases; J trimming: 3 bases; junction bases outside the gene matches: 4. The CDR3 length is 15 residues. The CDR3 protein is CASSRRQGATDTQYF. CDR3 sequence (DNA): TGTGCCAGCAGCCGACGACAGGGGGCGACAGATACGCAGTATTTT.

CDR3 loop: CASSLTTSGRSEQYF. The CDR3 coding sequence is TGTGCCAGCAGCTTGACGACTAGCGGGAGATCCGAGCAGTACTTC. The chain uses TRBV7-8 and TRBJ2-7, with 12 bases aligning to TRBD2. Germline CDR1 is SGHVS and CDR2 is FQNEAQ. Germline trimming cut 3 bases from V and 6 bases from J; bases unmatched to any gene: 6. The CDR3 length is 15 residues.

Details on this clonotype: Relative to the germline gene, one junction end is altered; a read error may explain this. The chain has TRBV7-8 and TRBJ1-5, with no clear D. There are 11 residues in the CDR3. Germline lookup yields CDR1 SGHVS and CDR2 FQNEAQ. CDR3 loop: CASSFGQRPDF. CDR3 DNA sequence: TGTGCCAGCAGTTTCGGTCAGCGTCCGGATTTT.

In the case of this clonotype: One junction end disagrees with the germline gene, perhaps due to a read error. The chain joins TRBV5-1 to TRBJ2-6; D possibly corresponds to TRBD1 (5 bases). The V gene's germline CDR1 is SGHRS and CDR2 YFSETQ. The CDR3 spans 16 residues. The CDR3 loop is CASSIGAGYAANVLTF. DNA for the CDR3: TGTGCCAGCAGCATAGGGGCTGGCTACGCGGCCAACGTCCTGACTTTC.

A word on this clonotype: A read error may account for a junction end that differs from germline. The rearrangement uses TRBV9 and TRBJ2-7, with D possibly called TRBD1 or TRBD2 (5 bases each). The length of the CDR3 is 14 residues. Germline lookup yields CDR1 SGDLS and CDR2 YYNGEE. CDR3: CASSTGTMETEHYF. CDR3 in DNA: TGTGCCAGCAGCACCGGGACCATGGAGACCGAGCACTACTTC.

The rearrangement uses TRBV7-2 and TRBJ2-1; TRBD1 aligns across 7 bases. The J call is uncertain, as TRBJ2-7 better fits the DNA end. The CDR3 extends over 14 amino acids. CDR1 and CDR2 from the germline V gene are SGHTA and FQGNSA. The CDR3 loop reads CASRSTGEHDKQYF. The CDR3 DNA follows: TGTGCCAGCAGGTCAACAGGGGAGCACGACAAGCAGTACTTC.

Remarks on this clonotype: A read error is likely, as this CDR3 ends without the conserved phenylalanine or tryptophan. The DNA is omitted, as the CDR3 cannot be located on it reliably, and the CDR3 follows TCRdb's listing. This sequence joins TRBV7-9 and TRBJ1-2. Germline V gene data show CDR1 as SEHNR and CDR2 as FQNEAQ (reference sequence). With termini counted, the CDR3 has 13 amino acids. The CDR3 here is CASSLRRSGGYDE.

V usage is TRBV7-8 and J usage is TRBJ1-6; D gene uncertain. CDR1 SGHVS and CDR2 FQNEAQ come from the germline V gene. Trimming stripped 0 bases from V and 8 bases from J, with 20 bases between. This CDR3 is built from 18 residues. The CDR3: CASSLAGGPGIQYSPLHF. The CDR3, as DNA: TGTGCCAGCAGCTTAGCGGGAGGGCCCGGTATTCAGTATTCACCCCTCCACTTT.

This clonotype was recorded once. The gene calls are TRBV7-4 and TRBJ1-5, with TRBD1 as a possible D gene (5 bases). Germline CDR1 and CDR2: SGHVT and SQSDAQ. Trimming removed 5 bases from V and 15 bases from J, with 26 bases in between. The CDR3 sequence is 15 residues long. The CDR3 region has the DNA TGTGCCAGCAGCGTAGGGACCGCCCGAAATCATCTTGGGCATTTT. Amino acid sequence: CASSVGTARNHLGHF.

CDR3 sequence: CSAQNGLAGTDTQYF. The CDR3 nucleotides read TGCAGTGCTCAAAACGGACTAGCCGGCACAGATACGCAGTATTTT. V gene TRBV20-1 combines with J gene TRBJ2-3; 8 bases match TRBD2. CDR3 length: 15 amino acids. With V trimmed by 5 bases and J by 1 base, 8 bases remained unmatched. Germline CDR1 DFQATT, CDR2 SNEGSKA (reference sequence).

The V call is TRBV7-2, the J call TRBJ2-3, with D possibly being TRBD1 (6 bases). CDR1 is SGHTA and CDR2 is FQGNSA in the germline V gene. Trimming took off 5 bases at V and 10 bases at J, with 25 bases between the two ends. The CDR3 has 16 amino acids. CDR3 bases: TGTGCCAGCAGCCCCGGGGCAGGGGACCATACGCAGTCGCAGTATTTT. Encoded protein: CASSPGAGDHTQSQYF.

J is TRBJ1-5 and V is TRBV20-1; D is ambiguous. CDR3 size: 13 residues. Germline CDR1 and CDR2: DFQATT and SNEGSKA (reference sequence). Between the trimmed V and J ends, which lost 0 bases and 11 bases, there was a span of 14 bases. The CDR3 DNA is TGCAGTGCTAGAGATCTAAATTCCAATGCCCAGCATTTT. Its translation is CSARDLNSNAQHF.